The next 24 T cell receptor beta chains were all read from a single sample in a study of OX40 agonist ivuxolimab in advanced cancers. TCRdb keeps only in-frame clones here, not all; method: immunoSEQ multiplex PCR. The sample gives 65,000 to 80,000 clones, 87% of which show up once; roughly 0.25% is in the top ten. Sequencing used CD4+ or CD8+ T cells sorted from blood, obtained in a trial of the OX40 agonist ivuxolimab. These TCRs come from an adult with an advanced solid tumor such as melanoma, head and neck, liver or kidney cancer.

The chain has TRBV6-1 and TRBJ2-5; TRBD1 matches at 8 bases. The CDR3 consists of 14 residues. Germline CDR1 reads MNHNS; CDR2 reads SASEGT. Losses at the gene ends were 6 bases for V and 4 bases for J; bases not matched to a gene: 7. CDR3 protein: CASRSRTGLETQYF. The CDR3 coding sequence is TGTGCCAGCAGGTCAAGGACAGGGCTAGAGACCCAGTACTTC.

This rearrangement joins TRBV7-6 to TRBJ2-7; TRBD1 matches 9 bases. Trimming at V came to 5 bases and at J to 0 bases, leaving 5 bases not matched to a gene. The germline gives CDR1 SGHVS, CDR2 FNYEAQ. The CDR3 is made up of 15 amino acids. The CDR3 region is CASSPGTGISYEQYF. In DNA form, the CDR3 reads TGTGCCAGCAGCCCCGGGACAGGGATCTCCTACGAGCAGTACTTC. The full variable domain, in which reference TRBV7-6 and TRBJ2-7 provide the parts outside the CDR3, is GAGVSQSPRYKVTKRGQDVALRCDPISGHVSLYWYRQALGQGPEFLTYFNYEAQQDKSGLPNDRFSAERPEGSISTLTIQRTEQRDSAMYRCASSPGTGISYEQYFGPGTRLTVT.

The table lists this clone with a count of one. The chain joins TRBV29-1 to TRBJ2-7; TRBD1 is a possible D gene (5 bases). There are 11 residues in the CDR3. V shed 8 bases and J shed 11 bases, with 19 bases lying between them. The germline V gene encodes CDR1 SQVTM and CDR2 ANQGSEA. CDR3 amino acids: CSYSVQGSEYF. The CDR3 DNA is TGCAGCTACTCTGTCCAGGGATCGGAGTACTTC.

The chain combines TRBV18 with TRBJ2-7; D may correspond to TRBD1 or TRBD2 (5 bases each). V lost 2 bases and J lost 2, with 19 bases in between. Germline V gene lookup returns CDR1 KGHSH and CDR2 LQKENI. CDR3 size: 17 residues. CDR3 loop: CASSPASGGGRAYEQYF. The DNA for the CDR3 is TGTGCCAGCTCACCAGCCTCGGGTGGGGGTAGGGCCTACGAGCAGTACTTC.

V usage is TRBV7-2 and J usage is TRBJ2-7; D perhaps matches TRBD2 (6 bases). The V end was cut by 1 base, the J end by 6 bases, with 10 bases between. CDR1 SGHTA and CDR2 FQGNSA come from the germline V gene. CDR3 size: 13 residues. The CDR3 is CASSLGQGGEQYF. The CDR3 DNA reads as TGTGCCAGCAGCTTAGGTCAGGGAGGCGAGCAGTACTTC.

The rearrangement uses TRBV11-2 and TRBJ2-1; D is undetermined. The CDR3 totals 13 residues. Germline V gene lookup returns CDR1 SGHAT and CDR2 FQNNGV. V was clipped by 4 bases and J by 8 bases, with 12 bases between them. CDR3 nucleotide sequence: TGTGCCAGCAGCTCCGGTGTTTCCCATGAGCAGTTCTTC. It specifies CASSSGVSHEQFF.

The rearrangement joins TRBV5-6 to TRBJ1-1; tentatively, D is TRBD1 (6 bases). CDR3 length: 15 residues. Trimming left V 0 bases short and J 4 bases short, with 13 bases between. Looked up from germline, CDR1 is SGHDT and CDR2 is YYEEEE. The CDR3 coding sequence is TGTGCCAGCAGCTTGGTCCAGGGGCGCTTCACTGAAGCTTTCTTT. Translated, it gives CASSLVQGRFTEAFF. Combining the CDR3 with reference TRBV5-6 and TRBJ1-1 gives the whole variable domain DAGVTQSPTHLIKTRGQQVTLRCSPKSGHDTVSWYQQALGQGPQFIFQYYEEEERQRGNFPDRFSGHQFPNYSSELNVNALLLGDSALYLCASSLVQGRFTEAFFGQGTRLTVV.

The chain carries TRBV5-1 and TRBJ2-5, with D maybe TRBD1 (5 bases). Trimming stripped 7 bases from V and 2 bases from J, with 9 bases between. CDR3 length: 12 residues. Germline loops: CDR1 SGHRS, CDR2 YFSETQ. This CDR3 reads CASSGQQETQYF. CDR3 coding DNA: TGCGCCAGCTCAGGGCAACAAGAGACCCAGTACTTC. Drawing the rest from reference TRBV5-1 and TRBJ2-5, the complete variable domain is KAGVTQTPRYLIKTRGQQVTLSCSPISGHRSVSWYQQTPGQGLQFLFEYFSETQRNKGNFPGRFSGRQFSNSRSEMNVSTLELGDSALYLCASSGQQETQYFGPGTRLLVL.

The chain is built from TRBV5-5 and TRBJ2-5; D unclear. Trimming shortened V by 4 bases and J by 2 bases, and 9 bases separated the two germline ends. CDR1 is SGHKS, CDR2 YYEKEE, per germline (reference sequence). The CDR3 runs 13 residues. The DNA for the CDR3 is TGTGCCAGCAGCCGACCATATCAAGAGACCCAGTACTTC. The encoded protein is CASSRPYQETQYF.

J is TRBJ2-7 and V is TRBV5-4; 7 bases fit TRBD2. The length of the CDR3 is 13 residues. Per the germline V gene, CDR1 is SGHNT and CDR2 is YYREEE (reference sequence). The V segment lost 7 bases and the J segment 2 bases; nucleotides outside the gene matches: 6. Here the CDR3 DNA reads TGTGCCAGCCGCCAAAGCGGGACCTACGAGCAGTACTTC. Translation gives CASRQSGTYEQYF.

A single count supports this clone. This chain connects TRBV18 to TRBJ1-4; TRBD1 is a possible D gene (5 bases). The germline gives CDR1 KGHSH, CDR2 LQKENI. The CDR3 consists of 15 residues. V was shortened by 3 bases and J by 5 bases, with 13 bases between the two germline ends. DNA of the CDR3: TGTGCCAGCTCACCGGAACGACAGATCAATGAAAAACTGTTTTTT. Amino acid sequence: CASSPERQINEKLFF.

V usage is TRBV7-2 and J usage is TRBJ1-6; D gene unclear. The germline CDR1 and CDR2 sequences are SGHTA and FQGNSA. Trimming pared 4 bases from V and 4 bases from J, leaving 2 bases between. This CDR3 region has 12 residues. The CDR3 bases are TGTGCCAGCAGCTCTTATAATTCACCCCTCCACTTT. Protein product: CASSSYNSPLHF. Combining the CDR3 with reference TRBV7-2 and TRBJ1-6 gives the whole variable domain GAGVSQSPSNKVTEKGKDVELRCDPISGHTALYWYRQSLGQGLEFLIYFQGNSAPDKSGLPSDRFSAERTGGSVSTLTIQRTQQEDSAVYLCASSSYNSPLHFGNGTRLTVT.

In DNA form, the CDR3 reads TGTGCCAGCAGGAGTGGACTAGCGGGAGAAAACGAGCAGTTCTTC. Its translation: CASRSGLAGENEQFF. This chain links TRBV6-5 with TRBJ2-1; 13 nucleotides agree with TRBD2. There are 15 residues in the CDR3. J was trimmed by 10 bases and V by 6 bases; bases with no gene match: 9. Per germline, CDR1 MNHEY and CDR2 SVGAGI.

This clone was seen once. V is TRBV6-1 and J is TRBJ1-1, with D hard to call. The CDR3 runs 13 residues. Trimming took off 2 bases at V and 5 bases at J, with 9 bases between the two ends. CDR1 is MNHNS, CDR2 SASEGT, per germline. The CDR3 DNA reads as TGTGCCAGCAGTGAACCTACCGGGACTGAAGCTTTCTTT. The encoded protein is CASSEPTGTEAFF.

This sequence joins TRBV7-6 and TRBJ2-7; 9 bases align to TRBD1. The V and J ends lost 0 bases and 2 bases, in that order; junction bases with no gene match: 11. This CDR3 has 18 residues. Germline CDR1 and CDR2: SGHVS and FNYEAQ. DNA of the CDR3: TGTGCCAGCAGCTTAGCGCCTGTCGGGACAGGGCTGACCTACGAGCAGTACTTC. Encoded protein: CASSLAPVGTGLTYEQYF. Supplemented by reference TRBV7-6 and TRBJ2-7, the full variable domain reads GAGVSQSPRYKVTKRGQDVALRCDPISGHVSLYWYRQALGQGPEFLTYFNYEAQQDKSGLPNDRFSAERPEGSISTLTIQRTEQRDSAMYRCASSLAPVGTGLTYEQYFGPGTRLTVT.

DNA of the CDR3: TGTGCCAGCAGCTTTATTCGGGAGGGCCCCTACAATGAGCAGTTCTTC. This encodes CASSFIREGPYNEQFF. V usage is TRBV11-2 and J usage is TRBJ2-1, with 8 bases identical to TRBD2. CDR3 length: 16 residues. The germline V gene encodes CDR1 SGHAT and CDR2 FQNNGV. The ends lost 3 bases at V and 2 bases at J; junction bases unmatched: 6.

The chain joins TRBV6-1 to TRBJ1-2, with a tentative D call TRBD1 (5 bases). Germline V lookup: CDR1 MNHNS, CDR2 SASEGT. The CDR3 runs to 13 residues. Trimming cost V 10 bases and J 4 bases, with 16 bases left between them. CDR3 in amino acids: CATEAGQGYGYTF. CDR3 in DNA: TGTGCCACCGAAGCGGGCCAGGGCTATGGCTACACCTTC.

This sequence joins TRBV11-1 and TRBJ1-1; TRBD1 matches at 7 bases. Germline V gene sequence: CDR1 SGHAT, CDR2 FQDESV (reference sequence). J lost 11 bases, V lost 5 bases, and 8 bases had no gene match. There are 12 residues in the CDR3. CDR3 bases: TGTGCCAGCAGCCCACAGGGGCGGCGGGCTTTCTTT. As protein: CASSPQGRRAFF.

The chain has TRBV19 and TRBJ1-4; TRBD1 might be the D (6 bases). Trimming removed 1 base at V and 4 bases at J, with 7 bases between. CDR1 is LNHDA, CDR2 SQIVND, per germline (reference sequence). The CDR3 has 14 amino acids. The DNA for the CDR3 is TGTGCCAGTAGTATAGGAGGGGGTAATGAAAAACTGTTTTTT. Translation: CASSIGGGNEKLFF.

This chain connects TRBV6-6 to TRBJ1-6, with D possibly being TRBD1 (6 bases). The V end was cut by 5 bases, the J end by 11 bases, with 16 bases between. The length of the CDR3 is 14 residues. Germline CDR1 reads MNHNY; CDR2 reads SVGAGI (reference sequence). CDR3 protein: CASSVRGGGTPLHF. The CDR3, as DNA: TGTGCCAGCAGTGTTAGGGGGGGTGGGACACCCCTCCACTTT.

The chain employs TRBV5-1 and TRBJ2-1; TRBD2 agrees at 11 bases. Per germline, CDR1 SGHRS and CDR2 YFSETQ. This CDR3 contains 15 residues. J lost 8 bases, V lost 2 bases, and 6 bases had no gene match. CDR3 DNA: TGCGCCAGCAGCTTACTAGCGGGAGCGTACGATGAGCAGTTCTTC. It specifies CASSLLAGAYDEQFF.

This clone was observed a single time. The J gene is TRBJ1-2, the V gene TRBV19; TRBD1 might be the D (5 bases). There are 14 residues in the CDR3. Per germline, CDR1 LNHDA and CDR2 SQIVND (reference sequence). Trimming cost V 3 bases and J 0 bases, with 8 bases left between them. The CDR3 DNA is TGTGCCAGTAGTATCGGGGCCACTAACTATGGCTACACCTTC. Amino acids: CASSIGATNYGYTF.

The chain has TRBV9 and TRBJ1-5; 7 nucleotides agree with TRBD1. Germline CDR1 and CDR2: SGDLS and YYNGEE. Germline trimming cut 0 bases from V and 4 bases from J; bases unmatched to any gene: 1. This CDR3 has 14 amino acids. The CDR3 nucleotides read TGTGCCAGCAGCGTAGGACAGGGAAATCAGCCCCAGCATTTT. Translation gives CASSVGQGNQPQHF.

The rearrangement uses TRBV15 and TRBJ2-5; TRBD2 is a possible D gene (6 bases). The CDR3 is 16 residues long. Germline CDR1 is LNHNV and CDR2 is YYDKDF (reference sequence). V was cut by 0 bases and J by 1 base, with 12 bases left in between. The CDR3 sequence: CATSRDQGGVQETQYF. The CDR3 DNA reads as TGTGCCACCAGCAGAGATCAAGGCGGGGTCCAAGAGACCCAGTACTTC.